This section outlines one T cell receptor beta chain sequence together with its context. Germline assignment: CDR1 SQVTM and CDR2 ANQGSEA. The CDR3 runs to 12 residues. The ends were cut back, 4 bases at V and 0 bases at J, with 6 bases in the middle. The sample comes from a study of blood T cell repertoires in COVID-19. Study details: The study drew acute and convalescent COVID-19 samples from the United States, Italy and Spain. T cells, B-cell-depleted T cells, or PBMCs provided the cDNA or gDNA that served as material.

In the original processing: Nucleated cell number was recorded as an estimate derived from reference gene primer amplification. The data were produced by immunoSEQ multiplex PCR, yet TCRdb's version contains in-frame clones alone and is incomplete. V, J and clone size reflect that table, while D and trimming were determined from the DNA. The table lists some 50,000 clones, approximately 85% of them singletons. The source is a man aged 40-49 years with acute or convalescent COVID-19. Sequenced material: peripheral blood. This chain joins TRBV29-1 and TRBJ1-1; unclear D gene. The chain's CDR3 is CSVGLVNTEAFF. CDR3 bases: TGCAGCGTTGGACTGGTGAACACTGAAGCTTTCTTT. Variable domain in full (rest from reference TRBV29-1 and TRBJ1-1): SAVISQKPSRDICQRGTSLTIQCQVDSQVTMMFWYRQQPGQSLTLIATANQGSEATYESGFVIDKFPISRPNLTFSTLTVSNMSPEDSSIYLCSVGLVNTEAFFGQGTRLTVV.